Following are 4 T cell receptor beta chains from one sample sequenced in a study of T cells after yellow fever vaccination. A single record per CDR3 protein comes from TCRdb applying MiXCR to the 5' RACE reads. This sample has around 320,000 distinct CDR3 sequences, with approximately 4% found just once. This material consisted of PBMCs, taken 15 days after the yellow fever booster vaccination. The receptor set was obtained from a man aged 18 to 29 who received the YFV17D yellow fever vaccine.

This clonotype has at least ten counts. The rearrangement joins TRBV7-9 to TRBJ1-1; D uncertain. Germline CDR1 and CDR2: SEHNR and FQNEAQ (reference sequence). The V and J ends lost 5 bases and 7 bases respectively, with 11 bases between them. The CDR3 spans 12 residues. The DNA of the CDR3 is TGTGCCAGCAGCCCCCCAGGAATTGAAGCTTTCTTT. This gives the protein CASSPPGIEAFF.

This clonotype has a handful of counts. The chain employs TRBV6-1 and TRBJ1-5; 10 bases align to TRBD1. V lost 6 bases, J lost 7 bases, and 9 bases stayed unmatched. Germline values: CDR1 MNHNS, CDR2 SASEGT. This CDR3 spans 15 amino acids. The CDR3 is CASSGDRGRSQPQHF. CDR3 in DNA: TGTGCCAGCAGCGGGGACAGGGGTCGCAGCCAGCCCCAGCATTTT.

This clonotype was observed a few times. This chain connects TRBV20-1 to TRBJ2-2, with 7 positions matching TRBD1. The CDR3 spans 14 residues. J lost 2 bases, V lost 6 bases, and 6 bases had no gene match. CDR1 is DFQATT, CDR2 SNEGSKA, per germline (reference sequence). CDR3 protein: CSAQTGLNTGELFF. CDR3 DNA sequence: TGCAGTGCCCAGACAGGGTTAAACACCGGGGAGCTGTTTTTT.

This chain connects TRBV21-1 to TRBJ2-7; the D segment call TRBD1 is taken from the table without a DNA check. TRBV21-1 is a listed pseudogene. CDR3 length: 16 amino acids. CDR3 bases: TGTGCCAGCAGCAAAGCGCTGCGGACAAGCTCCTACGAGCAGTACGTC. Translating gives CASSKALRTSSYEQYV.